The next 20 T cell receptor beta chains were all read from a single sample in a study of lymphopenia after photon versus proton radiotherapy. The repertoire was sequenced with immunoSEQ multiplex PCR; TCRdb's copy has only in-frame clones and lacks some. The sample yields 29,000 or so clones, 87% seen once. The sample here was peripheral blood, taken from a patient treated with proton-based radiotherapy. These receptors came from a woman aged 60-70 years with cholangiocarcinoma. Some clones in this sample may be carry-over from other donors' samples.

The chain carries TRBV7-6 and TRBJ2-5, with unresolved D. Deletions cut 1 base from V and 1 base from J, with 7 bases between. Germline lookup yields CDR1 SGHVS and CDR2 FNYEAQ. The CDR3 length is 14 residues. DNA of the CDR3: TGTGCCAGCAGCTTAGAGGCGTCCCAAGAGACCCAGTACTTC. It is translated as CASSLEASQETQYF.

The CDR3 DNA reads as TGTGCCAGCAGCTTAGTCTATTCAGAGGACGCTGAAGCTTTCTTT. Its translation is CASSLVYSEDAEAFF. The chain has TRBV7-9 and TRBJ1-1, with D unclear. The germline V and J ends were trimmed by 1 base and 6 bases, with 15 bases remaining between them. The length of the CDR3 is 15 residues. Germline V gives CDR1 SEHNR, CDR2 FQNEAQ (reference sequence).

This clone has a single count. This chain connects TRBV10-3 to TRBJ1-2; D call uncertain. The CDR3 spans 11 residues. V shed 4 bases and J shed 4 bases, with 4 bases lying between them. Germline loops: CDR1 ENHRY, CDR2 SYGVKD. CDR3 region: CAISAGYGYTF. DNA for the CDR3: TGTGCCATCAGTGCGGGCTATGGCTACACCTTC.

V and J are TRBV7-2 and TRBJ2-1; D possibly corresponds to TRBD1 (5 bases). CDR1 and CDR2 from the germline V gene are SGHTA and FQGNSA. The CDR3 length is 13 residues. Deletions cut 1 base from V and 5 bases from J, with 6 bases between. DNA of the CDR3: TGTGCCAGCAGCTTAGTACAGGACAATGAGCAGTTCTTC. It translates to CASSLVQDNEQFF.

This clone was counted only a few times. This may be a read error: a much more frequent sequence differs by one nucleotide. The gene calls are TRBV6-5 and TRBJ2-3; D remains unclear. CDR1 and CDR2 from the germline V gene are MNHEY and SVGAGI. V dropped 5 bases and J dropped 2 bases, with 2 bases sitting between them. This CDR3 is built from 11 residues. The CDR3 is CASSHTDTQYF. The CDR3 DNA sequence: TGTGCCAGCAGTCACACAGATACGCAGTATTTT.

V and J are TRBV2 and TRBJ2-1, with 7 bases that match TRBD2. This CDR3 is built from 14 residues. Trimming at V came to 4 bases and at J to 8 bases, leaving 8 bases not matched to a gene. Germline V lookup: CDR1 SNHLY, CDR2 FYNNEI. The CDR3 is CASSVSWAGDEQFF. The CDR3 DNA reads as TGTGCCAGCAGTGTCTCTTGGGCGGGGGATGAGCAGTTCTTC.

This chain links TRBV18 with TRBJ2-4; 7 bases match TRBD1. Looked up from germline, CDR1 is KGHSH and CDR2 is LQKENI. J lost 5 bases, V lost 6 bases, and 13 bases had no gene match. The CDR3 runs to 16 residues. The CDR3 sequence is CASSEDRFLFQNIQYF. The DNA for the CDR3 is TGTGCCAGCTCGGAGGACAGGTTTTTGTTCCAAAACATTCAGTACTTC.

The chain uses TRBV5-1 and TRBJ1-6, with 7 bases aligning to TRBD1. J lost 6 bases, V lost 5 bases, and 5 bases had no gene match. Germline V gives CDR1 SGHRS, CDR2 YFSETQ. The CDR3 consists of 14 residues. Here the CDR3 DNA reads TGCGCCAGCAGATCCGGGACAGTTAATTCACCCCTCCACTTT. It translates to CASRSGTVNSPLHF. Variable domain in full (rest from reference TRBV5-1 and TRBJ1-6): KAGVTQTPRYLIKTRGQQVTLSCSPISGHRSVSWYQQTPGQGLQFLFEYFSETQRNKGNFPGRFSGRQFSNSRSEMNVSTLELGDSALYLCASRSGTVNSPLHFGNGTRLTVT.

This CDR3 reads CASSLVNHEQYF. The CDR3, as DNA: TGTGCCAGCAGCTTAGTCAACCACGAGCAGTACTTC. The rearrangement joins TRBV11-2 to TRBJ2-7; D is unresolved. Germline lookup yields CDR1 SGHAT and CDR2 FQNNGV. V was shortened by 1 base and J by 5 bases, with 6 bases between the two germline ends. This CDR3 has 12 residues.

As for this clone: This sample also contains other DNA sequences that code for the same CDR3. The chain has TRBV18 and TRBJ2-3; D gene ambiguous. The CDR3 consists of 13 residues. Trimming left V 2 bases short and J 0 bases short, with 3 bases between. The germline gives CDR1 KGHSH, CDR2 LQKENI. For the CDR3, the DNA is TGTGCCAGCTCACCAGCCAGCACAGATACGCAGTATTTT. Translation: CASSPASTDTQYF.

The rearrangement uses TRBV5-6 and TRBJ1-6; D remains unclear. The CDR3 runs 12 residues. Deletions cut 3 bases from V and 13 bases from J, with 11 bases between. Germline V lookup: CDR1 SGHDT, CDR2 YYEEEE. CDR3 coding DNA: TGTGCCAGCAGCTATATAATCTCGCCCCTCCACTTT. It yields the protein CASSYIISPLHF.

The CDR3 here is CASKNRGTDTQYF. CDR3 bases: TGTGCCAGCAAGAACAGAGGCACAGATACGCAGTATTTT. The J gene is TRBJ2-3, the V gene TRBV6-5; no reliable D call. Germline CDR1 and CDR2: MNHEY and SVGAGI. Trimming cost V 7 bases and J 1 base, with 9 bases left between them. The CDR3 length is 13 residues.

This rearrangement joins TRBV27 to TRBJ2-1, with TRBD2 matching 12 bases. Per germline, CDR1 MNHEY and CDR2 SMNVEV (reference sequence). There are 18 residues in the CDR3. V gave up 7 bases and J gave up 6 bases; unmatched junction bases: 16. CDR3 protein: CASTLKPRTSGARNEQFF. The CDR3 DNA sequence: TGTGCCAGCACCCTGAAACCCCGGACTAGCGGGGCTCGCAATGAGCAGTTCTTC.

The gene calls are TRBV6-6 and TRBJ1-1; D is possibly TRBD1 (6 bases). Deletions cut 4 bases from V and 8 bases from J, with 11 bases between. The CDR3 is 12 amino acids. Germline CDR1 is MNHNY and CDR2 is SVGAGI (reference sequence). Here the CDR3 reads CASSSPTGEAFF. The CDR3, as DNA: TGTGCCAGCAGTTCCCCGACAGGCGAAGCTTTCTTT.

A few counts support this clone. This chain uses TRBV7-9 with TRBJ1-5, with 7 nucleotides matching TRBD1. The CDR3 consists of 17 residues. Germline V gene lookup returns CDR1 SEHNR and CDR2 FQNEAQ (reference sequence). With V trimmed by 5 bases and J by 5 bases, 15 bases remained unmatched. CDR3 loop: CASSQFPQGVTHQPQHF. The CDR3 coding sequence is TGTGCCAGCAGCCAGTTCCCCCAGGGGGTTACCCATCAGCCCCAGCATTTT.

The genes are TRBV29-1 and TRBJ2-1; D not certain. The CDR3 is 12 amino acids. With 6 bases removed from V and 7 bases from J, the gap between germline ends came to 13 bases. The germline V gene encodes CDR1 SQVTM and CDR2 ANQGSEA. CDR3 nucleotide sequence: TGCAGCGTCAGTTTTTTAGCTAATGAGCAGTTCTTC. Translated, it gives CSVSFLANEQFF.

The V and J genes are TRBV5-1 and TRBJ1-1; the match to TRBD1 covers 10 bases. With V trimmed by 4 bases and J by 5 bases, 8 bases remained unmatched. Looked up from germline, CDR1 is SGHRS and CDR2 is YFSETQ. The CDR3 runs 15 residues. The CDR3 loop reads CASSTTGTGVTEAFF. DNA of the CDR3: TGCGCCAGCAGCACGACCGGGACAGGGGTTACTGAAGCTTTCTTT.

The chain has TRBV7-2 and TRBJ1-1, with TRBD1 as a possible D gene (6 bases). V gave up 5 bases and J gave up 4 bases, with 17 bases separating them. This CDR3 has 15 amino acids. CDR1 and CDR2 (germline): SGHTA, FQGNSA. CDR3 in DNA: TGTGCCAGCAGCCAAGCTACAGGGAGGATCACTGAAGCTTTCTTT. Its protein is CASSQATGRITEAFF.

The V gene is TRBV5-1, the J gene TRBJ2-7; a possible D gene is TRBD1 (6 bases). Germline values: CDR1 SGHRS, CDR2 YFSETQ. V was shortened by 3 bases and J by 7 bases, with 20 bases between the two germline ends. CDR3 size: 15 residues. CDR3 DNA: TGCGCCAGCAGCTCACAGGGTAGGCTTACGGGGGAGCAGTACTTC. Its protein product is CASSSQGRLTGEQYF.

The chain is built from TRBV6-5 and TRBJ2-7; D might be TRBD1 or TRBD2, each matching 5 bases. The CDR3 has 14 residues. Germline V gene data show CDR1 as MNHEY and CDR2 as SVGAGI. Trimming removed 2 bases at V and 2 bases at J, with 10 bases between. In DNA form, the CDR3 reads TGTGCCAGCAGTTACGGGGGACGGGCCTACGAGCAGTACTTC. It is translated as CASSYGGRAYEQYF.